Listed below are T cell receptor beta chains from one sample, sequenced in a study of T cell responses to AZD1222 COVID-19 vaccine. Sequencing was performed with immunoSEQ multiplex PCR; in TCRdb, only in-frame clones are kept and a portion is missing. The table includes 170,000 or so clones, less than 95% detected once. Sequenced material: peripheral blood, taken on day 0 of AZD1222 vaccination. These receptors originate from an adult in good health. The CDR3 runs from the conserved cysteine through the conserved F or W. A D gene is named only where the DNA matches it firmly. Clone size is not always given. Where it is, it says once, few, many or a class for expanded clones.

v_gene,d_gene,abundance,j_gene,CDR3nt,CDR3aa
TRBV5-1,-,few,TRBJ2-1,TGCGCCAGCAGCCTCCTCACTAGCAATGAGCAGTTCTTC,CASSLLTSNEQFF
TRBV12-3/TRBV12-4,-,-,TRBJ1-2,TGTGCCAGCACCCCCGGGCAAGGCTACACCTTC,CASTPGQGYTF
TRBV7-3,TRBD2,once,TRBJ2-3,TGTGCCAGCAGCTTAATGGCGGGGGTAGATACGCAGTATTTT,CASSLMAGVDTQYF
TRBV4-3,-,-,TRBJ2-3,TGCGCCAGCAGCCAAGTGGGCGGGGGCACAGATACGCAGTATTTT,CASSQVGGGTDTQYF
TRBV10-3,-,-,TRBJ2-5,TGTGCCATCATGAGACAGCCCCAAGAGACCCAGTACTTC,CAIMRQPQETQYF
TRBV6-5,-,-,TRBJ2-1,TGTGCCAGCAAGCGGCAGGGCTCCTACAATGAGCAGTTCTTC,CASKRQGSYNEQFF
TRBV21-1,-,once,TRBJ1-2,TGTGCCAGCAGCAAAGGTTGTGCGGGGCAGGGCTACACCTTC,CASSKGCAGQGYTF
TRBV18,-,-,TRBJ1-1,TGTGCCAGCTCACCACCCTCGATGCGGAGCACTGAAGCTTTCTTT,CASSPPSMRSTEAFF
TRBV5-1,-,few,TRBJ2-5,TGCGCCAGCAGCCGGACAGGGTTCCCTAGCGGAGTTAAAGAGACCCAGTACTTC,CASSRTGFPSGVKETQYF
TRBV27,-,-,TRBJ2-5,TGTGCCAGCAGTTTATCACGGACAGCCCTACAAGAGACCCAGTACTTC,CASSLSRTALQETQYF